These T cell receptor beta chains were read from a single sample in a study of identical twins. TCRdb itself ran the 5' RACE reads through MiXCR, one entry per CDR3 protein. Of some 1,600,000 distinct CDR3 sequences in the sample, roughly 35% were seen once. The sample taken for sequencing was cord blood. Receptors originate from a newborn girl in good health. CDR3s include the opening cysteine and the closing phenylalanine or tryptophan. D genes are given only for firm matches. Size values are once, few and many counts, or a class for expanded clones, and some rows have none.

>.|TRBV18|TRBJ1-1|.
TGTGCCATTTCACCGGGCGATGCGCCGAACACTGAAGCTTTCTTT
CAISPGDAPNTEAFF
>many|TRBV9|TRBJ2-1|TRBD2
TGTGCCAGCAGCTTTAGCGGGAGGGTCAATTATGATGAGCAGTTCTTC
CASSFSGRVNYDEQFF
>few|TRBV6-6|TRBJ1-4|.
TGTGCCAGCAGTTACGAGGAGGGAATAGAAAAACTGTTTTTT
CASSYEEGIEKLFF
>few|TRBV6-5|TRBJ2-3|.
TGTGCCAGCAGTTACTCAGGGCCAGGGGTGGTACATGGGACAGATACGCAGTATTTT
CASSYSGPGVVHGTDTQYF
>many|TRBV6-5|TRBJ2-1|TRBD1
TGTGCCAGCGAATCAGGGGGCTCCTACAATGAGCAGTTCTTC
CASESGGSYNEQFF
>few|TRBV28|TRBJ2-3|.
TGTGCCAGCAGTTTAGGTCACAGGGGGGGAGATACGCAGTATTTT
CASSLGHRGGDTQYF
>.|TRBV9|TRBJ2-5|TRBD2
TGTGCCAGCAGCGCTAGCGGGAGAGTCCACAATGAGCAGTACTTC
CASSASGRVHNEQYF
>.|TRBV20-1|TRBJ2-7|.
TGCAGTGCTAGTTACCCTACCCAGGAGCAGTACTTC
CSASYPTQEQYF
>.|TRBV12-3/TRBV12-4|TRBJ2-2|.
TGTGCCAGCAGTTTAAGGACACTTCGTGGGGGGCCCGGGGAGCTGTTTTTT
CASSLRTLRGGPGELFF
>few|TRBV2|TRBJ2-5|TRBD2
TGTGCCAGCGACGAGGGGGGACTAGCGGGGGAGACCCAGTACTTC
CASDEGGLAGETQYF
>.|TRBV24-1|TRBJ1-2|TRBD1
TGTGCCACCAGTGATCCGACAGGGAACTATGGCTACACCTTC
CATSDPTGNYGYTF
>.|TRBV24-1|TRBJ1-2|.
TGTGCCACCAGTGGGCCAGCCTATGGCTACACCTTC
CATSGPAYGYTF
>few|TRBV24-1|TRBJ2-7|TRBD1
TGTGCCACCAGTGATTCCGGGACAGGGGTCTACGAGCAGTACTTC
CATSDSGTGVYEQYF
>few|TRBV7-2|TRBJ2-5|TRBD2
TGTGCCAGCAGAAGTAGCGGGGGGACAGAGACCCAGTACTTC
CASRSSGGTETQYF
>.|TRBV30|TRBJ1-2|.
TGTGCCTGGAGTGTTGGGAGAATCTATGGCTACACCTTC
CAWSVGRIYGYTF
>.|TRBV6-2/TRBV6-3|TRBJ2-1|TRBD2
TGTGCCAGCAGTCCCCTAGCGGGAGGTTCATTTGGCAATGAGCAGTTCTTC
CASSPLAGGSFGNEQFF
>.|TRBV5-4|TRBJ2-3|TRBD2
TGTGCCAGCAGCTGGGGACTAGCGGGAAGACCATCATTCACAGATACGCAGTATTTT
CASSWGLAGRPSFTDTQYF